This entry lists 14 T cell receptor beta chains sequenced from one sample in a study of blood T cell repertoires in COVID-19. Produced via immunoSEQ multiplex PCR; TCRdb's table is partial and in-frame only. The data contain about 500,000 clones, about nine tenths of them seen just once; the ten biggest clones take up 0.7%. Sequenced sample: PBMCs or T cells enriched from blood (not recorded which). The source is a woman aged 18-35 years who had recovered from COVID-19.

V and J are TRBV19 and TRBJ1-2, with 10 bases aligning to TRBD1. Looked up from germline, CDR1 is LNHDA and CDR2 is SQIVND (reference sequence). The CDR3 has 13 amino acids. V lost 8 bases, J lost 8 bases, and 8 bases stayed unmatched. CDR3: CASLAGTGVGYTF. CDR3 DNA: TGTGCCAGTCTCGCCGGGACAGGGGTCGGCTACACCTTC.

The rearrangement joins TRBV11-2 to TRBJ2-7; tentative D call: TRBD1 (5 bases). Germline-derived CDR1 and CDR2 are SGHAT and FQNNGV. This CDR3 is built from 15 residues. Trimming took off 6 bases at V and 2 bases at J, with 17 bases between the two ends. DNA for the CDR3: TGTGCCAGCAGTTTTAGGGCAGGGTTGGCCTACGAGCAGTACTTC. Translating gives CASSFRAGLAYEQYF.

This clone was detected only once. The chain has TRBV13 and TRBJ2-5; 10 bases are a match to TRBD2. CDR3 length: 15 residues. Germline V gives CDR1 PRHDT, CDR2 FYEKMQ (reference sequence). The V and J ends lost 3 bases and 2 bases, in that order; junction bases with no gene match: 3. CDR3 in DNA: TGTGCCAGCAGCTTTATTAGCGGGGGGCAAGAGACCCAGTACTTC. Protein: CASSFISGGQETQYF.

This clone was observed a few times. The chain is built from TRBV10-3 and TRBJ2-1; D perhaps matches TRBD2 (6 bases). This CDR3 spans 11 amino acids. The V gene's germline CDR1 is ENHRY and CDR2 SYGVKD. Deletions cut 7 bases from V and 9 bases from J, with 10 bases between. Here the CDR3 DNA reads TGTGCCATCATGGGGCGGGGTGAGCAGTTCTTC. Translation: CAIMGRGEQFF.

This chain connects TRBV4-2 to TRBJ1-3, with 9 bases fitting TRBD1. From germline, CDR1 is LGHNA and CDR2 YNFKEQ. The CDR3 length is 14 residues. Trimming removed 4 bases from V and 8 bases from J; junction bases left unmatched: 6. This CDR3 reads CASSPGTGLDTIYF. In DNA form, the CDR3 reads TGTGCCAGCAGCCCCGGGACAGGGTTGGACACCATATATTTT.

The chain couples TRBV28 to TRBJ2-5; maybe TRBD1 (6 bases). This CDR3 has 15 amino acids. Germline-derived CDR1 and CDR2 are MDHEN and SYDVKM. V shed 4 bases and J shed 4 bases, with 16 bases lying between them. The chain's CDR3 is CASSSQGGKRETQYF. CDR3 DNA sequence: TGTGCCAGCAGTTCCCAAGGGGGAAAACGAGAGACCCAGTACTTC.

The DNA for the CDR3 is TGTGCCAGCAGCCGCACTGGGGGGGGGTCCTATACGCAGTATTTT. Its translation is CASSRTGGGSYTQYF. The gene calls are TRBV3-1 (or the pseudogene TRBV3-2) and TRBJ2-3, with TRBD2 identical over 7 bases. With 4 bases clipped from V and 7 bases from J, the junction kept 11 bases outside the gene matches. CDR1 and CDR2 (germline): LGHDT, YNNKEL (reference sequence). This CDR3 is 15 amino acids long.

V gene TRBV24-1 combines with J gene TRBJ1-5; D is undetermined. Germline CDR1 is KGHDR and CDR2 is SFDVKD. V dropped 9 bases and J dropped 2 bases, with 13 bases sitting between them. The CDR3 is 14 amino acids. The CDR3 sequence is CATASRFGNQPQHF. For the CDR3, the DNA is TGTGCCACCGCGAGCAGGTTTGGCAATCAGCCCCAGCATTTT.

V gene TRBV29-1 combines with J gene TRBJ1-4; D may be TRBD1 (6 bases). Trimming shortened V by 7 bases and J by 7 bases, and 19 bases separated the two germline ends. The CDR3 contains 14 residues. Germline V gene data show CDR1 as SQVTM and CDR2 as ANQGSEA. The CDR3 DNA reads as TGCAGCGCGGCCCCGGGACATGCGCCTGAAAAACTGTTTTTT. As protein: CSAAPGHAPEKLFF. The whole variable domain, remainder taken from reference TRBV29-1 and TRBJ1-4, is SAVISQKPSRDICQRGTSLTIQCQVDSQVTMMFWYRQQPGQSLTLIATANQGSEATYESGFVIDKFPISRPNLTFSTLTVSNMSPEDSSIYLCSAAPGHAPEKLFFGSGTQLSVL.

V and J are TRBV18 and TRBJ2-7; 9 bases agree with TRBD2. V was pared by 3 bases and J by 2 bases, with 5 bases of the junction left unmatched. From germline, CDR1 is KGHSH and CDR2 LQKENI. This CDR3 comprises 15 residues. CDR3 residues: CASSPRLAATYEQYF. CDR3 sequence (DNA): TGTGCCAGCTCACCCCGACTAGCGGCAACCTACGAGCAGTACTTC.

V is TRBV5-1 and J is TRBJ1-1; 8 bases align to TRBD1. CDR3 length: 15 residues. From germline, CDR1 is SGHRS and CDR2 YFSETQ. Trimming at V came to 0 bases and at J to 7 bases, leaving 8 bases not matched to a gene. CDR3 protein: CASSLAVNRGNEAFF. In nucleotides, the CDR3 is TGCGCCAGCAGCTTGGCCGTAAACAGGGGGAATGAAGCTTTCTTT. Filled out from reference TRBV5-1 and TRBJ1-1, the complete variable domain reads KAGVTQTPRYLIKTRGQQVTLSCSPISGHRSVSWYQQTPGQGLQFLFEYFSETQRNKGNFPGRFSGRQFSNSRSEMNVSTLELGDSALYLCASSLAVNRGNEAFFGQGTRLTVV.

This chain connects TRBV5-1 to TRBJ1-1; the D is unclear. With 1 base removed from V and 3 bases from J, the gap between germline ends came to 7 bases. This CDR3 contains 13 residues. The germline V gene has CDR1 SGHRS and CDR2 YFSETQ. The CDR3 protein is CASSLNPDTEAFF. CDR3 sequence (DNA): TGCGCCAGCAGCTTGAATCCGGACACTGAAGCTTTCTTT.

V and J are TRBV5-1 and TRBJ2-5, with 13 positions matching TRBD2. The V and J ends lost 4 bases and 2 bases, in that order; junction bases with no gene match: 11. The CDR3 has 18 amino acids. CDR1 and CDR2 (germline): SGHRS, YFSETQ. As DNA, the CDR3 is TGCGCCAGCAGCGCGGCGACTACACTAGCGGGGGGGCAAGAGACCCAGTACTTC. Protein product: CASSAATTLAGGQETQYF.

The chain couples TRBV19 to TRBJ2-7; 8 bases are shared with TRBD1. V lost 5 bases to trimming and J lost 6 bases; unmatched junction nucleotides: 6. Germline CDR1 reads LNHDA; CDR2 reads SQIVND (reference sequence). There are 13 residues in the CDR3. The CDR3 DNA reads as TGTGCCAGTAGTGCTGGACAGGGTTTCGAGCAGTACTTC. It translates to CASSAGQGFEQYF.